In this sample, the clone carrying this T cell receptor (beta chain) turned up a few times. Antigen unknown. Alongside a J-beta primer mix, a sample-barcoded 5' primer served in a second PCR lasting about 7 to 11 cycles. TCRdb re-called the 5' RACE reads with MiXCR, one entry per CDR3 protein. The sample consists of some 890,000 distinct CDR3 sequences, roughly 29% of them appearing once. These data originate in a study of blood T cells in healthy people across ages. General observations from the study: Both naive CD4+ cell counts and diversity were greater in long-lived donors than in aged donors.

V trimming: 5 bases; J trimming: 5 bases; junction bases outside the gene matches: 7. Per the germline V gene, CDR1 is SGHTA and CDR2 is FQGTGA. The CDR3 runs 14 residues. The same specimen was also included in a second study, on T cells of mothers and their children.

V is TRBV7-3 and J is TRBJ2-3, with 7 bases matching TRBD2. Sequenced sample: blood. This clonotype was sampled from a woman between 40 and 50 years old in good health. For the CDR3, the DNA is TGTGCCAGCAGCCGGACTAGGTCCTTAGATACGCAGTATTTT. Its translation is CASSRTRSLDTQYF.